This T cell receptor beta chain originates from a study of shared clonotypes between healthy human individuals. This CDR3 has 14 residues. Trimming at V came to 5 bases and at J to 2 bases, leaving 3 bases not matched to a gene. The germline CDR1 and CDR2 sequences are SGHVS and FQNEAQ. Repertoires were generated with immunoSEQ multiplex PCR, while TCRdb's copy carries only in-frame clones and drops some. The table shows 2 million to 2.5 million clones, with around 95% occurring only once. The sequence derives from a man aged 18 to 29 in good health. The sequencing sample was made of naive CD4+ T cells sorted from blood. Subset: CD45RA+ positively selected. This sequence joins TRBV7-8 and TRBJ2-7; 10 bases align to TRBD2. In DNA, the CDR3 is TGTGCCAGCAGCCAGGGACTAGCGACCTACGAGCAGTACTTC. Translating it yields CASSQGLATYEQYF.